This TCR beta chain was documented in a study of CD8 T cells in Susac syndrome. Trimming took 4 bases from V and 7 from J, leaving 8 bases between them. The CDR3 length is 11 residues. CDR1 is SGDLS and CDR2 is YYNGEE in the germline V gene. CD8+ and CD4+ T cells taken from blood had their TCR beta sequenced. As controls, healthy donors matched for age and sex were used. Purification of the CD8+ and CD4+ T cells relied on negative isolation, and TEMRA cells underwent FACS enrichment. Random hexamers were used to reverse transcribe about 0.5 to 1 ug of RNA. The TCR beta CDR3 was amplified by immunoSEQ multiplex PCR across 54 Vbeta, 13 Jbeta. TCRdb re-called the immunoSEQ multiplex PCR reads with MiXCR, one entry per CDR3 protein. The table lists fewer than 200,000 distinct CDR3 sequences, over 85% of them singletons. This clonotype appeared once.

V is TRBV9 and J is TRBJ1-1; D call uncertain. This receptor was obtained from a human donor in good health. The sample comprised CD4+ T cells from PBMCs. The CDR3 region is CASSPQFEAFF. CDR3 nucleotide sequence: TGTGCCAGCAGCCCTCAGTTTGAAGCTTTCTTT.